A single sample is the source of the 2 T cell receptor beta chains below, sequenced in a study of T-cell reconstitution after alpha-beta-depleted transplantation in children. Preparing the TCRbeta library involved the use of unique molecular identifiers. TCRdb called the PCR reads again in MiXCR, with one record for every CDR3 protein. The data contain under 60,000 distinct CDR3 sequences, around 5.9% of them singletons. The sequenced sample was PBMCs, mostly from graft donor cells, obtained 60 days after TCRalphabeta/CD19-depleted stem cell transplant. These TCRs come from a female patient aged 2 to 10 who had a stem cell transplant for aplastic anemia, so the T cells may come from the graft donor.

This clonotype turned up a few times. This chain links TRBV5-1 with TRBJ2-2, with 9 nucleotides matching TRBD2. The germline gives CDR1 SGHRS, CDR2 YFSETQ. The junction had 13 bases not matched to a gene; V was cut back by 4 bases and J by 6 bases. This CDR3 spans 17 amino acids. The CDR3 protein is CASSPGRRSGGSGELFF. In DNA, the CDR3 is TGCGCCAGCAGCCCGGGACGGCGTAGCGGGGGCTCCGGGGAGCTGTTTTTT. Full variable domain (rest looked up from reference TRBV5-1 and TRBJ2-2): KAGVTQTPRYLIKTRGQQVTLSCSPISGHRSVSWYQQTPGQGLQFLFEYFSETQRNKGNFPGRFSGRQFSNSRSEMNVSTLELGDSALYLCASSPGRRSGGSGELFFGEGSRLTVL.

This clonotype turned up a few times. The chain recombines TRBV28 with TRBJ2-3; 12 bases map to TRBD2. The CDR3 runs 16 residues. Per germline, CDR1 MDHEN and CDR2 SYDVKM. The V gene end was trimmed by 7 bases and the J gene end by 2 bases; junction bases not matched to a gene: 7. The CDR3 here is CASTASGRAATDTQYF. CDR3 DNA: TGTGCCAGCACGGCTAGCGGGAGGGCCGCCACAGATACGCAGTATTTT.